This T cell receptor (beta chain) is drawn from a study of regulatory T cells in long-lasting Graves disease. Germline assignment: CDR1 MDHEN and CDR2 SYDVKM. V was pared by 6 bases and J by 3 bases, with 5 bases of the junction left unmatched. The CDR3 is 14 amino acids. Arm-PCR of CDR3 regions and iRepertoire HTBI primers were used to build TCR beta libraries. TCRdb called the multiplex PCR reads again in MiXCR, with one record for every CDR3 protein. Among 350,000 to 500,000 distinct CDR3 sequences listed, approximately 22% were seen once. There are many counts of this clonotype. Specified time point: persistent/refractory GD, antithyroid drugs over 5 years with positive TRAb. There was RNA extracted from PBMCs, and the TCR library was made from it.

This TCR was sampled from a female donor with Graves disease. Sequencing used peripheral blood mononuclear cells (PBMCs), obtained when the disease was refractory, from a patient treated with antithyroid drugs. The rearrangement joins TRBV28 to TRBJ1-5, with 7 bases matching TRBD1. CDR3 bases: TGTGCCAGCAGCCTACAGGGGTACAATCAGCCCCAGCATTTT. Protein product: CASSLQGYNQPQHF.